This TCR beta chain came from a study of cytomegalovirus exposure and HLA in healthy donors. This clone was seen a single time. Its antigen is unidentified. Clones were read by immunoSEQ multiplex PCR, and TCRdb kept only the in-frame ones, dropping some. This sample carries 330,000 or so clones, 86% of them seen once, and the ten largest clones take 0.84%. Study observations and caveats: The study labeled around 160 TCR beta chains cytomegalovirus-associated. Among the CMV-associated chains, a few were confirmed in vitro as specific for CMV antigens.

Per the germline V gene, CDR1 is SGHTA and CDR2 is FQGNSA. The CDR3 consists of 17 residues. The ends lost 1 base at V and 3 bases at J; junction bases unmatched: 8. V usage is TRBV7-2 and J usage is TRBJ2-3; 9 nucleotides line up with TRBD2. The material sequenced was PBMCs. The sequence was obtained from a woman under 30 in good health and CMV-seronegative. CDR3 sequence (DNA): TGTGCCAGCAGCTTAGAGGCTAGCGGGAAACGTACAGATACGCAGTATTTT. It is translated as CASSLEASGKRTDTQYF.